The entry that follows covers one T cell receptor (beta chain) sequence. It has no known antigen specificity. No much larger clonotype is one base removed from it; base qualities were not supplied. This was a case-control study nested in a cohort of healthcare workers in London, UK, who had nasopharyngeal swab PCR tests and blood samples taken every week. Healthcare workers were enrolled in the week of the UK lockdown, from 23 to 31 March 2020, and were followed every week for up to roughly 15 weeks. This specimen belongs to a study of early T cells in non-severe SARS-CoV-2 infection (dated by TCRdb to the early 2020s). With respect to the entire study: Because TCR sequencing relied on bulk RNA taken from unsorted whole blood, pairing of alpha and beta chains was not possible. Overall study results and their limits: VDJdb matching was skewed toward anti-spike CD8 responses and likely underestimated virus-specific expansions, missing private and CD4 specificities.

Receptor libraries were prepared by 5' RACE. TCRdb records NextSeq 500 as the sequencer. The TCR library protocol attached unique molecular identifiers to individual cDNA molecules to correct for sequencing error and PCR bias. Both TCR alpha and beta chains were sequenced, and tight co-correlation was observed between alpha and beta sequence abundances in each sample. Regarding the original processing steps: Decombinator V4 was used to annotate the V gene, J gene and CDR3 of the TCR sequences. Expanded TCRs were defined as changing significantly between any two time points under a Poisson model with p below 0.0001. TCR abundances were normalised to the total number of TCRs sequenced per sample and expressed as counts per million. TRAV1-2 paired with TRAJ12, TRAJ20 or TRAJ33 defined MAIT TCRs, while TRAV10 paired with TRAJ18 defined iNKT TCRs. VDJdb, accessed on 1 November 2021, was searched for TCRs annotated for CMV, EBV and SARS-CoV-2, and TCRs annotated for more than one antigen were excluded. The public reads were quality trimmed at Q25 with fastp and then assembled into clones with MiXCR by TCRdb, keeping productive beta chains. Rows are unified per CDR3 protein, each entry keeping the most common DNA and genes. TCRdb, not the authors, supplied the V and J calls. This sample has tens of thousands of distinct CDR3 sequences in its table, and 8.5% to 10% of those were observed once. The ten largest make up roughly 6% of the sample.

From the cysteine through the phenylalanine, the CDR3 covers 13 amino acids. Only the CDR3 DNA is retained, 39 bases long and in frame from the first base. CDR1 MNHEY and CDR2 SVGAGI were looked up in the germline V gene. Trimming leaves V shorter by 6 bases and J shorter by 3 bases, with the junction holding 5 bases beyond the gene matches. Sample: whole blood. The sequence is built from TRBV6-5 and TRBJ2-7, with 7 bases aligning to TRBD1. This TCR derives from an adult who was a healthcare worker with PCR-confirmed SARS-CoV-2 infection or an uninfected control (not recorded which). The CDR3 is CASSPGTDYEQYF. The nucleotide sequence is given as TGTGCCAGCAGCCCCGGGACAGACTACGAGCAGTACTTC.